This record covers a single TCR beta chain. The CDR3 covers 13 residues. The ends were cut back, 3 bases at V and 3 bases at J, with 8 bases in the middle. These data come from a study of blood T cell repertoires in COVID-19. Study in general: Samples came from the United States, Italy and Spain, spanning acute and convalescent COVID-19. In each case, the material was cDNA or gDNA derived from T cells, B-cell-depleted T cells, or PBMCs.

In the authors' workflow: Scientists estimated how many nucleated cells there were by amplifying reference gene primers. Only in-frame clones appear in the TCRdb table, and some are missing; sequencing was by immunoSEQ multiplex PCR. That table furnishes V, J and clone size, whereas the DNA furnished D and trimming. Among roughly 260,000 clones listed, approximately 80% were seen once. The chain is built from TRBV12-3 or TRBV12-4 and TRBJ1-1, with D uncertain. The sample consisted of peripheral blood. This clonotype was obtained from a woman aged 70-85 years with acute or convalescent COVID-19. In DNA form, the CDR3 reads TGTGCCAGCAGTTTGAGGGCGGACACTGAAGCTTTCTTT. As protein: CASSLRADTEAFF.